This T cell receptor beta chain was sequenced in a study of blood T cell repertoires in COVID-19. Across the study: Samples taken during acute and convalescent COVID-19 were collected in the United States, Italy and Spain.

Data came from immunoSEQ multiplex PCR; TCRdb stores just in-frame clones and leaves some out. The sample has around 270,000 clones; roughly 86% are singletons. The TCR originated in a man aged 35 to 55 who had recovered from COVID-19. Sequencing used peripheral blood.

The CDR3 reads CASRFPSAPPFYEQYF. The CDR3, as DNA: TGCGCCAGCAGGTTCCCATCCGCGCCTCCCTTCTACGAGCAGTACTTC. This chain connects TRBV10-1 to TRBJ2-7; D not certain. The V end lost 6 bases, the J end lost 3 bases, and 21 bases lay between the germline ends. This CDR3 spans 16 amino acids. Germline CDR1 reads WNHNN; CDR2 reads SYGVQD (reference sequence).